Following are 5 T cell receptor beta chains from one sample sequenced in a study of T-cell memory formation after mild COVID-19. One entry per CDR3 protein, called by TCRdb with MiXCR from the 5' RACE reads. The table shows about 400,000 distinct CDR3 sequences, with 20% to 25% occurring only once. Material: PBMCs or a T cell subset sorted from them (not recorded which). These receptors originate from an adult woman who had mild COVID-19 (a few samples of this study predate the infection). Cell type and time point are not known.

V usage is TRBV23-1 and J usage is TRBJ1-3; D is possibly TRBD1 (5 bases). TRBV23-1 is an ORF, and what it does is uncertain. The CDR3 totals 15 residues. Trimming stripped 7 bases from V and 0 bases from J, with 13 bases between. CDR3 DNA: TGCGCCAGCATCGGGAAAGGGGACTCTGGAAACACCATATATTTT. Its translation is CASIGKGDSGNTIYF.

The genes are TRBV24-1 and TRBJ2-5; D gene ambiguous. The V gene's germline CDR1 is KGHDR and CDR2 SFDVKD. This CDR3 comprises 13 residues. Trimming cost V 5 bases and J 5 bases, with 11 bases left between them. CDR3 amino acids: CATSGGGVETQYF. In DNA, the CDR3 is TGTGCCACCAGTGGCGGCGGTGTGGAGACCCAGTACTTC.

This clonotype was observed a handful of times. This chain links TRBV5-1 with TRBJ2-1; D is perhaps TRBD1 (6 bases). The CDR3 length is 14 residues. Germline V lookup: CDR1 SGHRS, CDR2 YFSETQ. V was shortened by 1 base and J by 5 bases, with 10 bases between the two germline ends. This chain's CDR3 is CASSLTGNDNEQFF. In DNA form, the CDR3 reads TGCGCCAGCAGCTTGACAGGGAATGACAATGAGCAGTTCTTC. Complete variable domain (other parts from reference TRBV5-1 and TRBJ2-1): KAGVTQTPRYLIKTRGQQVTLSCSPISGHRSVSWYQQTPGQGLQFLFEYFSETQRNKGNFPGRFSGRQFSNSRSEMNVSTLELGDSALYLCASSLTGNDNEQFFGPGTRLTVL.

DNA for the CDR3: TGCAGCGTTGCGGGTGGGGTACCATACGAGCAGTACTTC. Translating it yields CSVAGGVPYEQYF. This chain joins TRBV29-1 and TRBJ2-7; no definite D call. CDR3 size: 13 residues. V was clipped by 4 bases and J by 4 bases, with 14 bases between them. CDR1 and CDR2 (germline): SQVTM, ANQGSEA.

A few counts support this clonotype. V usage is TRBV5-1 and J usage is TRBJ2-1, with 9 bases lining up with TRBD2. This CDR3 comprises 17 residues. Per germline, CDR1 SGHRS and CDR2 YFSETQ. V gave up 0 bases and J gave up 6 bases; unmatched junction bases: 10. The CDR3 loop is CASSLVIAGVGRNEQFF. In nucleotides, the CDR3 is TGCGCCAGCAGCTTGGTGATAGCGGGAGTGGGGCGCAATGAGCAGTTCTTC.